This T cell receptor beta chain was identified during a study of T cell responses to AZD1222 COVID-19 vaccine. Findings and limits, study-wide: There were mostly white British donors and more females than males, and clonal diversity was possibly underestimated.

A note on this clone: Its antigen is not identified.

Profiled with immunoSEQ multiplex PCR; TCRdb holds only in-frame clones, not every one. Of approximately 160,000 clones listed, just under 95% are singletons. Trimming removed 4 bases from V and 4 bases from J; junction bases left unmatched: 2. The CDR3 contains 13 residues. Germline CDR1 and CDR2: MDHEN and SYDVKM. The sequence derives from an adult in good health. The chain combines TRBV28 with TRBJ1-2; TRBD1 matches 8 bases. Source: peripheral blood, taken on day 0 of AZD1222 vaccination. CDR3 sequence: CASSWGQAYGYTF. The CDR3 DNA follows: TGTGCCAGCAGTTGGGGACAGGCCTATGGCTACACCTTC.